This T cell receptor beta chain comes out of a study of blood T cell repertoires in COVID-19. The wider study: Sites in the United States, Italy and Spain provided acute and convalescent COVID-19 samples. In each case, the material was cDNA or gDNA derived from T cells, B-cell-depleted T cells, or PBMCs.

V trimming: 5 bases; J trimming: 8 bases; junction bases outside the gene matches: 12. Germline CDR1 and CDR2: SGHRS and YFSETQ. This CDR3 is 15 amino acids long. In the authors' workflow: Reference gene primer amplification gave estimated nucleated cell counts. Assay used: immunoSEQ multiplex PCR; TCRdb lists only in-frame clones, some missing. V and J calls plus clone size are reproduced from that table; the DNA served to infer D and trimming. The repertoire holds about 260,000 clones, with 80% to 90% as singletons. The sequenced material came from peripheral blood. The clonotype originates from a woman between 40 and 55 years old with acute or convalescent COVID-19. The chain recombines TRBV5-1 with TRBJ1-4; 7 nucleotides match TRBD1. In DNA form, the CDR3 reads TGCGCCAGCAGTACTAGACAGGGAGTGGGCGAAAAACTGTTTTTT. This sequence encodes CASSTRQGVGEKLFF.